These 7 T cell receptor beta chains were sequenced from one sample in a study of T-cell memory formation after mild COVID-19. In TCRdb, the 5' RACE reads were re-called with MiXCR into one record per CDR3 protein. The repertoire consists of 410,000 or so distinct CDR3 sequences, with more than 20% occurring once and the leading ten covering around 14%. Sequenced sample: PBMCs or a T cell subset sorted from them (not recorded which). These receptors all come from an adult woman who had mild COVID-19 (a few samples of this study predate the infection). Cell type and time point are not known.

This clonotype came up a few times. The genes are TRBV3-1 and TRBJ2-7, with 7 bases fitting TRBD2. Germline assignment: CDR1 LGHDT and CDR2 YNNKEL (reference sequence). CDR3 length: 13 residues. Unmatched junction bases numbered 1, after V lost 3 bases and J lost 2 bases. CDR3 DNA: TGTGCCAGCAGCCAGCTAGCGGCCTACGAGCAGTACTTC. Encoded protein: CASSQLAAYEQYF.

The rearrangement links TRBV29-1 to TRBJ2-7; TRBD1 agrees at 11 bases. Germline-derived CDR1 and CDR2 are SQVTM and ANQGSEA. Losses at the gene ends were 7 bases for V and 2 bases for J; bases not matched to a gene: 1. The CDR3 is 12 residues long. This CDR3 reads CSGGQGAYEQYF. The CDR3 DNA follows: TGCAGCGGGGGACAGGGGGCCTACGAGCAGTACTTC.

The table lists this clonotype with a few counts. The chain joins TRBV7-9 to TRBJ2-1, with 7 bases that match TRBD1. Unmatched junction bases numbered 7, after V lost 5 bases and J lost 0 bases. This CDR3 spans 16 amino acids. Germline CDR1 is SEHNR and CDR2 is FQNEAQ (reference sequence). DNA for the CDR3: TGTGCCAGCAGCCCCCCGGGACAGTACTCCTACAATGAGCAGTTCTTC. It is translated as CASSPPGQYSYNEQFF.

CDR3 region: CATSDPQGEAGANVLTF. The CDR3 bases are TGTGCCACCAGTGACCCTCAAGGAGAGGCCGGGGCCAACGTCCTGACTTTC. V usage is TRBV24-1 and J usage is TRBJ2-6; unclear D gene. CDR1 and CDR2 (germline): KGHDR, SFDVKD. CDR3 length: 17 amino acids. The V gene lost 4 bases and the J gene lost 4 bases, with 16 bases spanning the gap.

In its sample, this clonotype was seen a few times. V usage is TRBV28 and J usage is TRBJ2-7; 11 nucleotides line up with TRBD1. The V gene's germline CDR1 is MDHEN and CDR2 SYDVKM. The CDR3 extends over 14 amino acids. V shed 6 bases, J shed 2 bases, and the junction held 3 bases outside the gene matches. The CDR3 sequence: CASRDRGRPYEQYF. The CDR3 nucleotides read TGTGCCAGCAGGGACAGGGGGCGCCCCTACGAGCAGTACTTC.

This clonotype was seen a few times. The chain joins TRBV4-1 to TRBJ2-7; D is possibly TRBD2 (6 bases). CDR3 size: 15 residues. Trimming left V 2 bases short and J 2 bases short, with 13 bases between. Germline CDR1 MGHRA, CDR2 YSYEKL. The CDR3 spells CASSQQGLSTYEQYF. For the CDR3, the DNA is TGCGCCAGCAGCCAACAGGGACTCTCGACCTACGAGCAGTACTTC.

This clonotype was seen more than once but under ten times. V usage is TRBV5-6 and J usage is TRBJ2-5, with TRBD1 matching over 7 bases. V dropped 0 bases and J dropped 8; count of bases not matched to a gene: 16. Germline CDR1 is SGHDT and CDR2 is YYEEEE. The CDR3 consists of 17 residues. The CDR3 loop is CASSLATLRDSGITQYF. In DNA form, the CDR3 reads TGTGCCAGCAGCTTGGCCACCCTCCGGGACAGTGGAATTACCCAGTACTTC. The full variable domain, with the rest looked up from reference TRBV5-6 and TRBJ2-5, is DAGVTQSPTHLIKTRGQQVTLRCSPKSGHDTVSWYQQALGQGPQFIFQYYEEEERQRGNFPDRFSGHQFPNYSSELNVNALLLGDSALYLCASSLATLRDSGITQYFGPGTRLLVL.